The entry that follows covers one T cell receptor beta chain sequence. As yet, its antigen is unknown. With 4 bases clipped from V and 13 bases from J, the junction kept 7 bases outside the gene matches. This CDR3 contains 13 residues. The data derive from a study of post-analysis software for immune sequencing data. Study-wide context: Several disease courses (relapsing-remitting, secondary progressive and progressive-relapsing) of multiple sclerosis were included. Study-wide findings and caveats: Elevated frequency relative to controls characterized four or five TRBV segments in patients, TRBV5-6, TRBV5-1 and TRBV20-1 among them.

Unique molecular identifiers featured in each of the TCR beta cDNA libraries. TCRdb re-analysed the PCR reads in MiXCR, keeping a single row per CDR3 protein. The table shows about 620,000 distinct CDR3 sequences, with about 40% occurring only once. The chain joins TRBV12-3 or TRBV12-4 to TRBJ2-5, with 12 bases aligning to TRBD2. Material for sequencing was blood. The source is a girl aged 5 to 17 with multiple sclerosis. CDR3 DNA: TGTGCCAGCAGTTATTCTCTAGCGGGAGGGACGTACTTC. Amino acids: CASSYSLAGGTYF.